What follows are 4 T cell receptor beta chains derived from one specimen sequenced in a study of cytomegalovirus exposure and HLA in healthy donors (dated by TCRdb to 2016 to 2017). The library was obtained by the immunoSEQ multiplex PCR assay. In TCRdb, the immuneACCESS table is reduced to in-frame sequences with V and J assigned. These tables do not hold every clone; where another copy was compared, an unresolved V gene accounts for under half, and the others remain unexplained. This sample has hundreds of thousands of clones in its table, and more than 80% of those were observed once. The ten largest make up over 0.75% of the sample. Sequenced sample: PBMCs. The source is a woman under 30 in good health and CMV-seronegative.

This chain uses TRBV19 with TRBJ2-3; 9 nucleotides align to TRBD2. The J segment lost 4 bases and the V segment lost 4 bases, leaving 6 bases of the junction unmatched. Germline V gives CDR1 LNHDA, CDR2 SQIVND (reference sequence). The CDR3 totals 15 residues. The CDR3 spells CASSTLAGRADTQYF. DNA for the CDR3: TGTGCCAGTAGTACTCTAGCGGGGCGGGCAGATACGCAGTATTTT.

The rearrangement joins TRBV30 to TRBJ2-7, with TRBD1 as a possible D gene (6 bases). CDR1 is GTSNPN, CDR2 SVGIG, per germline (reference sequence). The CDR3 is 13 residues long. Trimming took off 5 bases at V and 4 bases at J, with 15 bases between the two ends. In nucleotides, the CDR3 is TGTGCCTGGTCCGGACAGCTAGTTTACGAGCAGTACTTC. It translates to CAWSGQLVYEQYF.

This chain joins TRBV30 and TRBJ1-2; D is unresolved. V gave up 6 bases and J gave up 8 bases, with 13 bases separating them. The CDR3 sequence is 11 residues long. CDR1 and CDR2 (germline): GTSNPN, SVGIG (reference sequence). The CDR3 region has the DNA TGTGCCTGTTCGTTGGGGAGCGGCTACACCTTC. Translated: CACSLGSGYTF.

The chain carries TRBV10-3 and TRBJ2-7; D perhaps matches TRBD2 (6 bases). V dropped 7 bases and J dropped 7 bases, with 11 bases sitting between them. The length of the CDR3 is 11 residues. The V gene's germline CDR1 is ENHRY and CDR2 SYGVKD. The CDR3: CAITGGVEQYF. The CDR3 DNA reads as TGTGCCATCACAGGAGGGGTAGAGCAGTACTTC.